A selection of T cell receptor beta chains follows, all from one sample in a study of cytomegalovirus exposure and HLA in healthy donors. TCRdb's table, derived via immunoSEQ multiplex PCR, lists solely in-frame clones and lacks some. The top ten clones hold roughly 6.6% of a sample with around 99,000 clones, over 70% of them seen once. Sequencing was performed on PBMCs. The source is a middle-aged man in good health and CMV-seropositive. Both conserved end residues are part of each CDR3. The order of the fields is CDR3 protein, V gene.

cdr3_aa: CASTQGDRGYTEAFF; v_call: TRBV9
cdr3_aa: CASSLDQVSSGNTIYF; v_call: TRBV7-8
cdr3_aa: CASSSQGAYEQYF; v_call: TRBV7-8
cdr3_aa: CASSLGTGDDEQYF; v_call: TRBV28
cdr3_aa: CAIRDEQGNYGYTF; v_call: TRBV10-3
cdr3_aa: CAWSRTGNYGYTF; v_call: TRBV30
cdr3_aa: CASSIGMWGRGSNQPQNF; v_call: TRBV19
cdr3_aa: CASSQGSLAGGPVNEQFF; v_call: TRBV4-3
cdr3_aa: CASSDERSEQFF; v_call: TRBV25-1
cdr3_aa: CASSETGEVTEAFF; v_call: TRBV6-5
cdr3_aa: CASSLRLAEVQYF; v_call: TRBV4-2
cdr3_aa: CASSQDGGTRLRHF; v_call: TRBV4-1
cdr3_aa: CATTRTGSRNTEAFF; v_call: TRBV28